A selection of T cell receptor beta chains follows, all from one sample in a study of cytomegalovirus exposure and HLA in healthy donors. Measured with immunoSEQ multiplex PCR; TCRdb has only the in-frame clones, and not every one. The sample lists tens of thousands of clones; roughly 75% were seen once. Sequencing was done on a sample of PBMCs. The source is a man aged 40-50 years in good health and CMV-seronegative. Each CDR3 is given with its conserved first and last residue. The order of the fields is D gene, V gene, J gene, CDR3 protein. The D gene is left open where the match is weak.

>.|TRBV29-1|TRBJ1-4
CSARQSTNEKLFF
>.|TRBV2|TRBJ2-2
CASSWGGANTGELFF
>TRBD1|TRBV5-4|TRBJ1-2
CASSSNRGRGYTF
>.|TRBV2|TRBJ1-2
CASMGSGANYGYTF
>.|TRBV12-5|TRBJ1-1
CASGRGTEAFF
>TRBD1|TRBV7-6|TRBJ1-1
CASSITTGAKNTEAFF
>TRBD1|TRBV7-9|TRBJ1-3
CASSPGGFSGNTIYF
>.|TRBV19|TRBJ1-5
CASKTPGGGTTPPQHF
>.|TRBV27|TRBJ1-2
CASSPTSTGSRNGYTF
>.|TRBV14|TRBJ1-6
CASSPELYSPLHF
>.|TRBV5-1|TRBJ1-1
CASSITQNTEAFF
>.|TRBV6-5|TRBJ2-3
CASRIAGADTQYF
>TRBD1|TRBV11-2|TRBJ1-1
CASSLVIGRGRTEAFF
>.|TRBV30|TRBJ1-5
CAWSKGQVAQHF
>.|TRBV7-9|TRBJ2-7
CASSNSSYEQYF
>.|TRBV10-3|TRBJ2-5
CAIRATRTPGTQYF
>.|TRBV27|TRBJ1-1
CASSSKNIDTPNTEAFF
>TRBD1|TRBV11-2|TRBJ1-2
CASSGGQGIYGYTF
>.|TRBV15|TRBJ1-2
CATSRDYYREGRGGYTF
>.|TRBV9|TRBJ1-3
CASSAIDSVSGNTIYF
>.|TRBV5-1|TRBJ2-7
CASSFRDSGPYEQYF
>TRBD1|TRBV10-3|TRBJ2-7
CAISESILLSQGAKLTYEQYF
>.|TRBV6-1|TRBJ1-6
CASSESGNLNSPLHF
>.|TRBV5-1|TRBJ1-1
CASSFGETAEAFF
>.|TRBV9|TRBJ2-3
CASSVAIHSTDTQYF
>.|TRBV6-1|TRBJ1-1
CASSDSVVAYTEAFF
>.|TRBV9|TRBJ1-4
CASSPRAGNEKLFF
>.|TRBV6-4|TRBJ2-1
CASSDSRAREQFF
>TRBD1|TRBV19|TRBJ1-1
CASSTRQGARAEAFF
>.|TRBV18|TRBJ2-1
CASRTLTGAASEQFF
>.|TRBV18|TRBJ1-5
CASSPSVQGNQPQHF
>.|TRBV5-8|TRBJ2-1
CASSFTVSYNEQFF
>.|TRBV10-3|TRBJ2-2
CAITSGRGTGELFF
>.|TRBV6-1|TRBJ2-5
CASSEDLGGETQYF
>TRBD2|TRBV19|TRBJ2-7
CASKGRGLAGVGEQYF
>TRBD1|TRBV7-9|TRBJ2-4
CASSFKTLDRAREIQYF
>.|TRBV14|TRBJ1-4
CASSQDAGLNEKLFF
>TRBD1|TRBV27|TRBJ2-7
CASSPGDREYEQYF
>.|TRBV7-9|TRBJ1-1
CSSSLEAGEAFF
>.|TRBV6-5|TRBJ1-1
CASSYSRQMNTEAFF
>TRBD1|TRBV5-1|TRBJ2-7
CASSPLSAGQGSEQYF
>.|TRBV7-6|TRBJ1-6
CASSLGPNSPLHF
>TRBD2|TRBV11-1|TRBJ2-5
CASSQGLAGVETQYF
>TRBD1|TRBV18|TRBJ2-1
CASSAPGTGYNEQFF
>.|TRBV6-1|TRBJ1-2
CASKDGGSSYGYTF
>.|TRBV6-1|TRBJ2-1
CASGPDMLSYNEQFF
>.|TRBV29-1|TRBJ1-2
CSVDPPGGYTF
>TRBD2|TRBV6-5|TRBJ2-1
CASSFRTSGRRHEQFF
>TRBD1|TRBV6-1|TRBJ1-2
CASSLGQANYGYTF
>.|TRBV28|TRBJ2-7
CASSLPSGEQYF
>.|TRBV4-1|TRBJ2-7
CASTPRAGLLYEQYF
>.|TRBV29-1|TRBJ2-3
CSVGRGSTDTQYF
>TRBD1|TRBV6-6|TRBJ1-4
CASSLGQGTNEKLFF
>.|TRBV6-1|TRBJ1-3
CASSAGPQEERNTIYF
>.|TRBV5-1|TRBJ1-2
CASSHDDTQLYGYTF
>TRBD1|TRBV5-6|TRBJ1-3
CASSHYSTGDGNTIYF
>.|TRBV5-1|TRBJ1-4
CASSVTGQNEKLFF